The T cell receptor beta chain described here comes from a study of blood T cells in healthy people across ages. The wider study: About one barcoded TCR beta cDNA was captured per two T cells. Notes on the study in general: Because sorting was not performed, PBMCs prevented conclusive naive versus antigen-experienced comparison.

Peripheral blood, roughly 11 milliliters per donor, was collected. CDR1 SGHKS and CDR2 YYEKEE come from the germline V gene (reference sequence). Trimming removed 7 bases at V and 1 base at J, with 12 bases between. The CDR3 is 13 amino acids. A sample-barcoded 5' primer and a J-beta primer mix were used in a second PCR of roughly 6 to 11 cycles. Each CDR3 protein gets one entry after TCRdb re-called the 5' RACE reads with MiXCR. Of about 970,000 distinct CDR3 sequences listed, roughly 51% are singletons. About this clonotype itself: Its antigen remains unknown.

The sequenced sample was blood. V usage is TRBV5-5 and J usage is TRBJ2-7; TRBD2 might be the D (6 bases). This sequence originates from a woman aged 55-70 years in good health. CDR3 nucleotides: TGTGCCAGCGAGGAGGGTCGATCCTACGAGCAGTACTTC. As protein: CASEEGRSYEQYF.